The present TCR beta chain was sequenced within a study of beta chain features in type 1 diabetes. This CDR3 comprises 14 residues. The germline CDR1 and CDR2 sequences are MNHEY and SMNVEV (reference sequence). Trimming shortened V by 4 bases and J by 9 bases, and 13 bases separated the two germline ends. In the case of this clone: Its specificity is unknown.

Investigators reverse transcribed all isolated RNA, so they sequenced expressed TCRB transcripts. Sequenced by immunoSEQ multiplex PCR; TCRdb stores in-frame clones only, minus some. The data hold hundreds of thousands of clones, with around 15% observed a single time. General study findings and limits: In every one of the four CD4+ subsets, TCRB CDR3s were moderately but significantly shorter in Type 1 diabetes patients.

Material: naive CD4+ T cells from blood. This chain uses TRBV27 with TRBJ1-6; D is unresolved. The TCR was taken from a man between 18 and 35 years old with type 1 diabetes. CDR3 DNA sequence: TGTGCCAGCAGTTCGACGGTAAACGGTTCACCCCTCCACTTT. Amino acids: CASSSTVNGSPLHF.